These 29 T cell receptor beta chains came from one sample sequenced in a study of beta chain features in type 1 diabetes. Reverse transcribing all isolated RNA meant expressed TCRB transcripts were sequenced. Libraries were prepared by immunoSEQ multiplex PCR; TCRdb keeps only in-frame clonotypes and omits some of them. This sample yields tens of thousands of clones, of which over 50% are seen a single time; 2.2% belongs to the top ten. Input material: Tregs from blood. The source is a young woman in good health.

This clone was seen only a few times. V is TRBV29-1 and J is TRBJ2-1, with 10 bases identical to TRBD2. Trimming removed 4 bases from V and 9 bases from J; junction bases left unmatched: 9. The germline gives CDR1 SQVTM, CDR2 ANQGSEA. The length of the CDR3 is 14 residues. CDR3: CSVGTGTSATEQFF. CDR3 DNA sequence: TGCAGCGTTGGAACTGGGACTAGCGCCACTGAGCAGTTCTTC.

The chain links TRBV6-1 to TRBJ1-1; a possible D gene is TRBD1 (5 bases). The germline V gene has CDR1 MNHNS and CDR2 SASEGT. This CDR3 is 11 amino acids long. V lost 7 bases to trimming and J lost 7 bases, with 10 bases between them. CDR3 sequence: CASIAGLEAFF. CDR3 sequence (DNA): TGTGCCAGCATCGCGGGACTTGAAGCTTTCTTT.

This chain joins TRBV30 and TRBJ2-1; D is perhaps TRBD2 (6 bases). The CDR3 is 12 amino acids. Germline CDR1 reads GTSNPN; CDR2 reads SVGIG (reference sequence). Trimming left V 0 bases short and J 9 bases short, with 9 bases between. CDR3 sequence reads: CAWSVRGVEQFF. CDR3 nucleotides: TGTGCCTGGAGTGTACGCGGGGTTGAGCAGTTCTTC. Full variable domain (remainder filled in from reference TRBV30 and TRBJ2-1): SQTIHQWPATLVQPVGSPLSLECTVEGTSNPNLYWYRQAAGRGLQLLFYSVGIGQISSEVPQNLSASRPQDRQFILSSKKLLLSDSGFYLCAWSVRGVEQFFGPGTRLTVL.

V usage is TRBV30 and J usage is TRBJ1-2; 8 positions match TRBD1. The CDR3 loop spans 12 amino acids. Germline values: CDR1 GTSNPN, CDR2 SVGIG (reference sequence). Unmatched junction bases numbered 2, after V lost 0 bases and J lost 8 bases. The CDR3 sequence: CAWSVQGGGYTF. As DNA, the CDR3 is TGTGCCTGGAGTGTACAGGGGGGGGGCTACACCTTC.

CDR3 protein: CAIRLAGQETQYF. The CDR3, as DNA: TGTGCCATCCGACTAGCGGGCCAAGAGACCCAGTACTTC. This rearrangement joins TRBV2 to TRBJ2-5; 10 bases are shared with TRBD2. The CDR3 is made up of 13 amino acids. The J segment lost 1 base and the V segment lost 10 bases, leaving 3 bases of the junction unmatched. CDR1 is SNHLY, CDR2 FYNNEI, per germline. The full variable domain, in which reference TRBV2 and TRBJ2-5 provide the parts outside the CDR3, is EPEVTQTPSHQVTQMGQEVILRCVPISNHLYFYWYRQILGQKVEFLVSFYNNEISEKSEIFDDQFSVERPDGSNFTLKIRSTKLEDSAMYFCAIRLAGQETQYFGPGTRLLVL.

In this sample, this clone turned up a few times. This chain connects TRBV12-5 to TRBJ2-7, with 9 bases matching TRBD1. This CDR3 has 14 residues. V gave up 6 bases and J gave up 4 bases; unmatched junction bases: 7. The germline V gene has CDR1 LGHNT and CDR2 FRNRAP. Written as DNA, the CDR3 is TGTGCTAGTGGGACGGGACAGGGTCTGTACGAGCAGTACTTC. Translated: CASGTGQGLYEQYF.

The chain joins TRBV29-1 to TRBJ2-3; 7 bases map to TRBD1. In germline, CDR1 is SQVTM, CDR2 ANQGSEA. This CDR3 region has 14 residues. Germline trimming cut 6 bases from V and 3 bases from J; bases unmatched to any gene: 9. CDR3: CSVKTGMVTDTQYF. CDR3 nucleotides: TGCAGCGTGAAGACAGGGATGGTAACAGATACGCAGTATTTT.

The chain carries TRBV27 and TRBJ1-1, with D tentatively TRBD1 (6 bases). The CDR3 is made up of 15 amino acids. Trimming removed 5 bases at V and 1 base at J, with 14 bases between. The germline V gene encodes CDR1 MNHEY and CDR2 SMNVEV (reference sequence). The CDR3 is CASSLRTAANTEAFF. The CDR3, as DNA: TGTGCCAGCAGTCTAAGGACAGCAGCGAACACTGAAGCTTTCTTT.

The V gene is TRBV5-1, the J gene TRBJ2-2; D might be TRBD2 (5 bases). This CDR3 region has 14 residues. The ends were cut back, 4 bases at V and 2 bases at J, with 9 bases in the middle. Germline CDR1 SGHRS, CDR2 YFSETQ. The CDR3 DNA sequence: TGCGCCAGCAGCCGAGGGCCAAACACCGGGGAGCTGTTTTTT. Protein product: CASSRGPNTGELFF. Together with reference TRBV5-1 and TRBJ2-2, the CDR3 gives the full variable domain: KAGVTQTPRYLIKTRGQQVTLSCSPISGHRSVSWYQQTPGQGLQFLFEYFSETQRNKGNFPGRFSGRQFSNSRSEMNVSTLELGDSALYLCASSRGPNTGELFFGEGSRLTVL.

This chain uses TRBV7-9 with TRBJ2-5; 12 bases align to TRBD1. This CDR3 has 16 amino acids. Germline CDR1 reads SEHNR; CDR2 reads FQNEAQ (reference sequence). The J segment lost 7 bases and the V segment lost 1 base, leaving 7 bases of the junction unmatched. In DNA form, the CDR3 reads TGTGCCAGCAGCTTAGAACCCGGGACAGGGGGCGGGACCCAGTACTTC. It translates to CASSLEPGTGGGTQYF.

Note on this clone: Compared with germline, one end of the junction differs, possibly owing to a read error. The chain is built from TRBV5-6 and TRBJ2-2, with D perhaps matching TRBD2 (5 bases). The germline CDR1 and CDR2 sequences are SGHDT and YYEEEE. CDR3 length: 15 amino acids. The CDR3 nucleotides are TGTGCCAGCAGCTTGGTATTTGCAAGCACCGGGGAGCTGTTTTTC. Translation: CASSLVFASTGELFF.

This clone was seen more than once but under ten times. The rearrangement links TRBV7-2 to TRBJ2-1; 9 positions match TRBD1. The CDR3 has 14 residues. The germline gives CDR1 SGHTA, CDR2 FQGNSA. V lost 6 bases and J lost 13; bases outside the gene matches: 13. CDR3 sequence: CASSFLFRDREQFF. CDR3 nucleotides: TGTGCCAGCAGTTTCTTATTCCGGGACAGGGAACAGTTCTTC.

The rearrangement links TRBV5-1 to TRBJ2-3; D possibly corresponds to TRBD2 (6 bases). This CDR3 comprises 17 residues. The V and J ends lost 4 bases and 4 bases respectively, with 22 bases between them. The germline V gene has CDR1 SGHRS and CDR2 YFSETQ. This CDR3 is CASSKGGPYRSPDTQYF. Written as DNA, the CDR3 is TGCGCCAGCAGCAAGGGAGGACCCTACAGATCCCCAGATACGCAGTATTTT.

CDR3: CASSLQGQRETQYF. DNA of the CDR3: TGTGCCAGCAGTTTACAGGGTCAACGGGAGACCCAGTACTTC. This chain connects TRBV7-2 to TRBJ2-5, with D possibly being TRBD1 (6 bases). V gave up 6 bases and J gave up 5 bases, with 16 bases separating them. Germline V lookup: CDR1 SGHTA, CDR2 FQGNSA. There are 14 residues in the CDR3.

The V and J genes are TRBV4-2 and TRBJ1-5, with 9 bases aligning to TRBD1. Germline loops: CDR1 LGHNA, CDR2 YNFKEQ. The CDR3 consists of 18 residues. Trimming at V came to 1 base and at J to 5 bases, leaving 12 bases not matched to a gene. Written as DNA, the CDR3 is TGTGCCAGCAGCCAAGGGGCGTCCACAGGGGGCTATTATCAGCCCCAGCATTTT. Residues: CASSQGASTGGYYQPQHF.

A single count supports this clone. This chain links TRBV27 with TRBJ2-7; a weak D match, TRBD2 (6 bases). CDR3 length: 15 residues. CDR1 is MNHEY and CDR2 is SMNVEV in the germline V gene (reference sequence). V shed 3 bases and J shed 5 bases, with 17 bases lying between them. CDR3 region: CASSFRAPGRHEQYF. In nucleotides, the CDR3 is TGTGCCAGCAGTTTTAGGGCGCCAGGGAGGCACGAGCAGTACTTC.

This sequence joins TRBV19 and TRBJ1-2; TRBD1 is a possible D gene (6 bases). Germline lookup yields CDR1 LNHDA and CDR2 SQIVND (reference sequence). The length of the CDR3 is 13 residues. The V and J ends lost 5 bases and 6 bases respectively, with 13 bases between them. DNA of the CDR3: TGTGCCAGTAGTGAAGGGGGAAGGAATGGCTACACCTTC. Translated, it gives CASSEGGRNGYTF.

V is TRBV6-6 and J is TRBJ2-2, with D possibly TRBD1 on 5 matching bases. The CDR3 is 13 residues long. Germline CDR1 and CDR2: MNHNY and SVGAGI (reference sequence). The V end was cut by 9 bases, the J end by 4 bases, with 12 bases between. CDR3 in DNA: TGTGCCAGTACTCCCAGGGCCACCGGGGAGCTGTTTTTT. Translation gives CASTPRATGELFF.

This rearrangement joins TRBV29-1 to TRBJ2-6; no definite D call. The V gene's germline CDR1 is SQVTM and CDR2 ANQGSEA. This CDR3 contains 12 residues. V lost 5 bases and J lost 1, with 3 bases in between. The DNA for the CDR3 is TGCAGCGTTCGTTCTGGGGCCAACGTCCTGACTTTC. Translation gives CSVRSGANVLTF.

CDR3 sequence (DNA): TGTGCCAGCAGCTTGGGGGCTGAGCAGTTCTTC. Protein sequence: CASSLGAEQFF. This chain joins TRBV5-4 and TRBJ2-1; the D is unclear. Per germline, CDR1 SGHNT and CDR2 YYREEE (reference sequence). V was pared by 0 bases and J by 9 bases, with 4 bases between. The CDR3 runs 11 residues.

This clone was seen only once. V is TRBV18 and J is TRBJ1-2; TRBD1 matches at 9 bases. J lost 7 bases, V lost 2 bases, and 8 bases had no gene match. The CDR3 consists of 15 residues. Germline V gene data show CDR1 as KGHSH and CDR2 as LQKENI. The CDR3 DNA reads TGTGCCAGCTCACCAACCCACAGGGGGCGCCCTGGCTACACCTTC. As protein: CASSPTHRGRPGYTF.

J is TRBJ2-7 and V is TRBV9; 7 nucleotides match TRBD2. CDR3 size: 15 residues. Germline trimming cut 0 bases from V and 6 bases from J; bases unmatched to any gene: 9. Germline CDR1 and CDR2: SGDLS and YYNGEE. The CDR3 here is CASSVDPGLESEQYF. CDR3 DNA sequence: TGTGCCAGCAGCGTAGACCCCGGACTAGAGAGCGAGCAGTACTTC. The whole variable domain, filled in from reference TRBV9 and TRBJ2-7, reads DSGVTQTPKHLITATGQRVTLRCSPRSGDLSVYWYQQSLDQGLQFLIQYYNGEERAKGNILERFSAQQFPDLHSELNLSSLELGDSALYFCASSVDPGLESEQYFGPGTRLTVT.

This chain joins TRBV2 and TRBJ2-1; 11 nucleotides align to TRBD2. Looked up from germline, CDR1 is SNHLY and CDR2 is FYNNEI. CDR3 length: 15 residues. The V and J ends lost 6 bases and 4 bases, in that order; junction bases with no gene match: 5. The CDR3 reads CASRTGTSGYNEQFF. DNA for the CDR3: TGTGCCAGCAGGACAGGGACTAGCGGTTACAATGAGCAGTTCTTC.

This chain connects TRBV7-9 to TRBJ2-3; D is unclear. The CDR3 is 11 residues long. CDR1 SEHNR and CDR2 FQNEAQ come from the germline V gene (reference sequence). Trimming shortened V by 5 bases and J by 2 bases, and 2 bases separated the two germline ends. CDR3 nucleotides: TGTGCCAGCAGCCACACAGATACGCAGTATTTT. Amino acid sequence: CASSHTDTQYF.

This clone has just one count. The rearrangement joins TRBV4-3 to TRBJ2-3; 7 nucleotides align to TRBD1. The V segment lost 5 bases and the J segment 6 bases; nucleotides outside the gene matches: 11. Germline V gene lookup returns CDR1 LGHNA and CDR2 YSLEER. This CDR3 is 15 amino acids long. DNA for the CDR3: TGCGCCAGCAGCAACCGGGACAGCCGGGGCGATACGCAGTATTTT. This translates into CASSNRDSRGDTQYF.

The chain is built from TRBV7-8 and TRBJ2-1, with a tentative D call TRBD2 (5 bases). Germline V gene sequence: CDR1 SGHVS, CDR2 FQNEAQ. The CDR3 loop spans 16 amino acids. Trimming stripped 2 bases from V and 4 bases from J, with 15 bases between. The CDR3 loop reads CASSLIARALYNEQFF. In nucleotides, the CDR3 is TGTGCCAGCAGCTTAATAGCGAGGGCCTTGTACAATGAGCAGTTCTTC.

V usage is TRBV2 and J usage is TRBJ2-5; a possible D gene is TRBD2 (5 bases). Trimming cost V 3 bases and J 1 base, with 6 bases left between them. This CDR3 comprises 13 residues. Germline values: CDR1 SNHLY, CDR2 FYNNEI. The CDR3 region is CASSEEVQETQYF. CDR3 DNA sequence: TGTGCCAGCAGTGAGGAGGTCCAAGAGACCCAGTACTTC.

This clone was recorded a few times. This chain connects TRBV11-2 to TRBJ1-1, with TRBD1 matching 7 bases. Germline lookup yields CDR1 SGHAT and CDR2 FQNNGV. The junction had 2 bases not matched to a gene; V was cut back by 6 bases and J by 1 base. The CDR3 is 13 amino acids. In nucleotides, the CDR3 is TGTGCCAGCAGGTGGGACAGGAACACTGAAGCTTTCTTT. It yields the protein CASRWDRNTEAFF.

V and J are TRBV11-2 and TRBJ2-1; 11 positions match TRBD1. CDR3 length equals 15 residues. The V gene's germline CDR1 is SGHAT and CDR2 FQNNGV. V lost 5 bases to trimming and J lost 7 bases; unmatched junction nucleotides: 7. In DNA form, the CDR3 reads TGTGCCAGCAGCAAGCGGGGGGACAGGGGGAATGAGCAGTTCTTC. Amino acids: CASSKRGDRGNEQFF.